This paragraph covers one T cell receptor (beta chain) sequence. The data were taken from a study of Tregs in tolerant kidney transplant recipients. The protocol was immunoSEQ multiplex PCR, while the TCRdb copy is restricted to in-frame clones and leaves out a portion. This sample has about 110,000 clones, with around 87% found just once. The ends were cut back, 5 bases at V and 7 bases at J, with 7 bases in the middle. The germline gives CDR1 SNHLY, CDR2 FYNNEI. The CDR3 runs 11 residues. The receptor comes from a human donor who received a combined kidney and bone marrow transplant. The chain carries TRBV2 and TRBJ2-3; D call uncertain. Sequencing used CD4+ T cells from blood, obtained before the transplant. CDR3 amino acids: CASSQVNTQYF. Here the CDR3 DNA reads TGTGCCAGCAGTCAGGTCAATACGCAGTATTTT.